These 21 T cell receptor beta chains were all obtained from the same sample, sequenced in a study of blood T cell repertoires in COVID-19. Produced via immunoSEQ multiplex PCR; TCRdb's table is partial and in-frame only. Here the sample spans over 200,000 clones, approximately 80% being singletons. The source material was PBMCs or T cells enriched from blood (not recorded which). The receptors come from a man aged 40-55 years who had recovered from COVID-19.

The V gene is TRBV29-1, the J gene TRBJ1-2; possibly TRBD1 for D (6 bases). The CDR3 covers 12 residues. V dropped 4 bases and J dropped 5 bases, with 11 bases sitting between them. CDR1 and CDR2 (germline): SQVTM, ANQGSEA. This CDR3 is CSVGETGYGYTF. CDR3 in DNA: TGCAGCGTTGGAGAGACAGGATATGGCTACACCTTC. The full variable domain, with the rest looked up from reference TRBV29-1 and TRBJ1-2, is SAVISQKPSRDICQRGTSLTIQCQVDSQVTMMFWYRQQPGQSLTLIATANQGSEATYESGFVIDKFPISRPNLTFSTLTVSNMSPEDSSIYLCSVGETGYGYTFGSGTRLTVV.

This rearrangement joins TRBV2 to TRBJ1-5; D possibly corresponds to TRBD1 (5 bases). The CDR3 runs 13 residues. With 6 bases removed from V and 4 bases from J, the gap between germline ends came to 10 bases. Germline V CDR1 and CDR2: SNHLY, FYNNEI. The CDR3 sequence is CASRAGPNQPQHF. CDR3 DNA sequence: TGTGCCAGCAGAGCAGGGCCTAATCAGCCCCAGCATTTT.

V and J are TRBV18 and TRBJ2-1; D gene uncertain. The germline V and J ends were trimmed by 4 bases and 7 bases, with 5 bases remaining between them. The CDR3 totals 11 residues. The germline gives CDR1 KGHSH, CDR2 LQKENI. This CDR3 is CASSRVNEQFF. The CDR3 DNA follows: TGTGCCAGCTCACGAGTAAATGAGCAGTTCTTC.

The V gene is TRBV30, the J gene TRBJ1-6, with 8 bases identical to TRBD1. V lost 3 bases, J lost 9 bases, and 13 bases stayed unmatched. Germline CDR1 GTSNPN, CDR2 SVGIG (reference sequence). This CDR3 has 16 residues. CDR3 sequence reads: CAWSSGQGRGLSPLHF. CDR3 DNA sequence: TGTGCCTGGAGCAGCGGTCAAGGCAGGGGGCTTTCACCCCTCCACTTT.

The chain combines TRBV15 with TRBJ2-1; the match to TRBD2 covers 10 bases. The CDR3 contains 19 residues. After removal of 3 bases from V and 1 base from J, the junction contained 12 bases not matched to a gene. The germline gives CDR1 LNHNV, CDR2 YYDKDF (reference sequence). CDR3 bases: TGTGCCACCAGCAGCCCGAGCGGGAGGGCCCAAATTTCCTACAATGAGCAGTTCTTC. It yields the protein CATSSPSGRAQISYNEQFF.

This chain connects TRBV2 to TRBJ1-1; D may be TRBD1 (6 bases). This CDR3 region has 15 residues. Germline assignment: CDR1 SNHLY and CDR2 FYNNEI. Trimming pared 5 bases from V and 4 bases from J, leaving 17 bases between. The CDR3: CASSRGGRLVTEAFF. DNA of the CDR3: TGTGCCAGCAGTCGCGGGGGGCGTTTGGTCACTGAAGCTTTCTTT.

This chain links TRBV5-1 with TRBJ2-2; D is uncertain. CDR1 is SGHRS and CDR2 is YFSETQ in the germline V gene. V was cut by 4 bases and J by 0 bases, with 13 bases left in between. This CDR3 comprises 16 residues. CDR3 coding DNA: TGCGCCAGCAGCCCCCAATTAACTACGAACACCGGGGAGCTGTTTTTT. Translating it yields CASSPQLTTNTGELFF.

V gene TRBV9 combines with J gene TRBJ1-6; the D gene is possibly TRBD1 (6 bases). Trimming cost V 0 bases and J 7 bases, with 11 bases left between them. Per germline, CDR1 SGDLS and CDR2 YYNGEE. The CDR3 is made up of 15 amino acids. The CDR3 loop reads CASSVESTGNSPLHF. CDR3 DNA sequence: TGTGCCAGCAGCGTAGAGTCCACAGGGAATTCACCCCTCCACTTT.

This sequence joins TRBV6-5 and TRBJ2-4, with 12 bases aligning to TRBD1. The V segment lost 7 bases and the J segment 9 bases; nucleotides outside the gene matches: 10. The CDR3 contains 15 residues. CDR1 and CDR2 from the germline V gene are MNHEY and SVGAGI. CDR3 in amino acids: CASTEPGTGGIIQYF. The CDR3 region has the DNA TGTGCCAGCACCGAACCCGGGACAGGGGGCATCATTCAGTACTTC.

The rearrangement links TRBV30 to TRBJ2-3; TRBD2 might be the D (5 bases). Germline loops: CDR1 GTSNPN, CDR2 SVGIG (reference sequence). The CDR3 is 13 residues long. V was pared by 3 bases and J by 10 bases, with 17 bases between. CDR3 region: CAWREDSRGAQYF. DNA of the CDR3: TGTGCCTGGAGGGAGGACTCCCGAGGCGCGCAGTATTTT. The full variable domain, rest sourced from reference TRBV30 and TRBJ2-3, is SQTIHQWPATLVQPVGSPLSLECTVEGTSNPNLYWYRQAAGRGLQLLFYSVGIGQISSEVPQNLSASRPQDRQFILSSKKLLLSDSGFYLCAWREDSRGAQYFGPGTRLTVL.

The rearrangement uses TRBV30 and TRBJ1-2; 9 bases match TRBD1. The CDR3 is 12 residues long. From germline, CDR1 is GTSNPN and CDR2 SVGIG (reference sequence). V was clipped by 3 bases and J by 4 bases; unmatched bases: 0. CDR3 residues: CAWRTGGYGYTF. CDR3 in DNA: TGTGCCTGGAGGACAGGGGGCTATGGCTACACCTTC.

The rearrangement joins TRBV2 to TRBJ1-6; 8 bases line up with TRBD1. The CDR3 length is 14 residues. Germline V gives CDR1 SNHLY, CDR2 FYNNEI. With V trimmed by 5 bases and J by 6 bases, 3 bases remained unmatched. Written as DNA, the CDR3 is TGTGCCAGCAGTCGACAGGGGAGTAATTCACCCCTCCACTTT. Its protein is CASSRQGSNSPLHF.

This clone came up once. This sequence joins TRBV9 and TRBJ2-7, with D possibly TRBD2 on 7 matching bases. There are 14 residues in the CDR3. V gave up 2 bases and J gave up 7 bases, with 16 bases separating them. Germline CDR1 is SGDLS and CDR2 is YYNGEE. The CDR3: CASSVGGGAREQYF. CDR3 nucleotides: TGTGCCAGCAGCGTCGGTGGGGGGGCACGTGAGCAGTACTTC.

The CDR3 nucleotides read TGTGCCAGCACCCCAAGCGGGAGCAAAAACATTCAGTACTTC. It codes for CASTPSGSKNIQYF. The chain carries TRBV6-6 and TRBJ2-4, with 8 nucleotides matching TRBD2. V was pared by 7 bases and J by 3 bases, with 5 bases of the junction left unmatched. Germline CDR1 reads MNHNY; CDR2 reads SVGAGI (reference sequence). The CDR3 loop spans 14 amino acids.

A note on this clone: One end of the junction is discordant with germline, which a read error may explain. V gene TRBV4-2 combines with J gene TRBJ2-2; no firm D call. The CDR3 extends over 15 amino acids. Germline V CDR1 and CDR2: LGHNA, YNFKEQ. The CDR3: CASSPSGAKTGELFF. CDR3 in DNA: TGTGCCAGCAGCCCCTCCGGAGCGAAAACCGGGGAGCTGTTTTTT.

The CDR3 DNA sequence: TGTGCTAGTGGCCGACAGGGGGTGTACACTGAAGCTTTCTTT. As protein: CASGRQGVYTEAFF. This rearrangement joins TRBV12-5 to TRBJ1-1; 9 bases map to TRBD1. V was pared by 6 bases and J by 3 bases, with 5 bases of the junction left unmatched. Germline V gene lookup returns CDR1 LGHNT and CDR2 FRNRAP. The CDR3 has 14 residues.

In this sample, this clone turned up a few times. This chain joins TRBV15 and TRBJ2-2; TRBD1 aligns across 7 bases. Losses at the gene ends were 8 bases for V and 2 bases for J; bases not matched to a gene: 5. This CDR3 has 14 residues. Per germline, CDR1 LNHNV and CDR2 YYDKDF (reference sequence). The CDR3 loop is CATAGTANTGELFF. The CDR3 region has the DNA TGTGCCACCGCCGGGACAGCCAACACCGGGGAGCTGTTTTTT.

This chain connects TRBV5-8 to TRBJ1-5; 7 nucleotides align to TRBD1. The CDR3 covers 16 residues. The J segment lost 4 bases and the V segment lost 4 bases, leaving 11 bases of the junction unmatched. Germline CDR1 is SGHTS and CDR2 is YDEGEE. The CDR3 coding sequence is TGTGCCAGCAGCCACCAGGTAGGGGGCTCGAATCAGCCCCAGCATTTT. As protein: CASSHQVGGSNQPQHF.

This chain uses TRBV7-2 with TRBJ1-2, with 9 positions matching TRBD1. The ends lost 1 base at V and 4 bases at J; junction bases unmatched: 4. Germline CDR1 SGHTA, CDR2 FQGNSA. This CDR3 region has 15 residues. CDR3 DNA: TGTGCCAGCAGCTTAGAGGGGACAGGGCTCTATGGCTACACCTTC. It specifies CASSLEGTGLYGYTF.

The chain joins TRBV5-6 to TRBJ1-2; 7 bases are shared with TRBD1. The J segment lost 8 bases and the V segment lost 4 bases, leaving 17 bases of the junction unmatched. Germline CDR1 is SGHDT and CDR2 is YYEEEE. The CDR3 is made up of 16 amino acids. This chain's CDR3 is CASSPGNGQARGGYTF. DNA of the CDR3: TGTGCCAGCAGCCCGGGAAACGGACAGGCAAGAGGCGGCTACACCTTC.

This clone was seen repeatedly, ten times or more. CDR3 loop: CASSAGGFDEQYF. CDR3 sequence (DNA): TGTGCCAGCAGCGCAGGAGGGTTCGACGAGCAGTACTTC. The gene calls are TRBV7-9 and TRBJ2-7, with D perhaps TRBD2 (6 bases). The germline V gene encodes CDR1 SEHNR and CDR2 FQNEAQ (reference sequence). Trimming removed 5 bases at V and 5 bases at J, with 13 bases between. This CDR3 spans 13 amino acids.